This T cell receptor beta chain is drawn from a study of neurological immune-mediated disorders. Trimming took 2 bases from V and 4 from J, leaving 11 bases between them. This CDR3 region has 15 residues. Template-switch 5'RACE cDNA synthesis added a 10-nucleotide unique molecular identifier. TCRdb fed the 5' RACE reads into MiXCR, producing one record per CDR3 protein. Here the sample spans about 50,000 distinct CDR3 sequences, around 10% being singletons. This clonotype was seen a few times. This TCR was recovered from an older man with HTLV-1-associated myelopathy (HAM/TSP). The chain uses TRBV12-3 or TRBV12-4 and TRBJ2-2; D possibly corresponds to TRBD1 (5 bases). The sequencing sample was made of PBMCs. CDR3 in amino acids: CASSLSGFGTGELFF. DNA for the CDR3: TGTGCCAGCAGTTTATCAGGGTTCGGCACCGGGGAGCTGTTTTTT.